This T cell receptor beta chain was recovered during a study of molecular identifiers for immune sequencing clone quantification. Study-wide context: Replicates involved a five-way split of RNA from approximately 20,000 or 100,000 naive CD8 cells, with sequencing of four.

V lost 7 bases and J 4 bases, leaving 16 bases between the germline ends. Germline-derived CDR1 and CDR2 are GTSNPN and SVGIG (reference sequence). There are 13 residues in the CDR3. General study findings and limits: The study found clones above 20 RNA copies held over 99% of effector molecules and under 1% in naive cells.

Comments on this clonotype: The target antigen is unknown.

TCRdb recomputed calls from the PCR reads with MiXCR, one row per CDR3 protein. The data hold nearly 650,000 distinct CDR3 sequences, with approximately 24% observed a single time. The naive CD8 libraries originated from between roughly 19,000 and 1,100,000 sorted cells and drew on 10%, 30% or 50% RNA. Naive CD8 T cells were FACS-sorted by CD8+CD4-CCR7+CD45RA+ markers. The clonotype comes from a human donor in good health. Some libraries in this study had Jurkat cell RNA spiked in. Sequenced material: naive CD8+ T cells from blood, with Jurkat cell RNA spiked in. The subset here: FACS-sorted CD8+CD4-CCR7+CD45RA+ naive T cells. This chain links TRBV30 with TRBJ1-1; possible D gene TRBD1, 5 bases. The chain's CDR3 is CASWDLGITEAFF. The CDR3, as DNA: TGTGCCTCCTGGGACTTGGGCATCACTGAAGCTTTCTTT.